This TCR beta chain was recovered during a study of control samples from healthy donors and cancer patients. Sequencing was performed with immunoSEQ multiplex PCR; in TCRdb, only in-frame clones are kept and a portion is missing. Among more than 100,000 clones listed, approximately 89% were seen once. The source of this sequence is a man between 40 and 49 years old in good health. Sequencing was done on a sample of blood.

CDR3 residues: CASRRSGATYNEQFF. CDR3 DNA: TGTGCCAGCAGACGAAGCGGGGCCACCTACAATGAGCAGTTCTTC. The chain links TRBV6-5 to TRBJ2-1; TRBD2 aligns across 7 bases. The CDR3 covers 15 residues. Looked up from germline, CDR1 is MNHEY and CDR2 is SVGAGI. The trim removed 6 bases at V and 2 bases at J, leaving 7 bases unmatched.